The rows below give T cell receptor beta chains drawn from one sample of a study of beta chain features in type 1 diabetes. Generated by immunoSEQ multiplex PCR, the TCRdb table keeps only in-frame clones and is missing some. Of under 300,000 clones detected, roughly 8% appear once; the ten largest clones hold approximately 0.99%. Material for sequencing was central memory CD4+ T cells from blood. These receptors all come from a woman between 18 and 29 years old in good health. The CDR3 runs from the conserved cysteine through the conserved F or W. A D gene is named only where the DNA matches it firmly. Size is stated for part of the rows, as once, few or many counts, or as a class when the clone is expanded.

v_call,cdr3_length,clone_size,j_call,d_call,cdr3_nt,cdr3_aa
TRBV27,15,many,TRBJ1-5,.,TGTGCCAGCAGTTTGAATGCAGGGGCAAATCAGCCCCAGCATTTT,CASSLNAGANQPQHF
TRBV27,12,few,TRBJ2-3,.,TGTGCCAGCAGTCCGAATCGGGGTACGCAGTATTTT,CASSPNRGTQYF
TRBV6-1,13,.,TRBJ1-5,TRBD1,TGTGCCAGCACCAGGGGGCTGGATCAGCCCCAGCATTTT,CASTRGLDQPQHF
TRBV5-1,14,few,TRBJ1-1,.,TGCGCCAGCAGCTTAACAGGGAGGGACACTGAAGCTTTCTTT,CASSLTGRDTEAFF
TRBV27,15,.,TRBJ2-3,.,TGTGCCAGCAGTTTAAGGGATTACCCCACAGATACGCAGTATTTT,CASSLRDYPTDTQYF
TRBV7-9,17,.,TRBJ2-6,TRBD1,TGTGCCAGCAGCCAACCCCGGGGACAGGCTGGGGCCAACGTCCTGACTTTC,CASSQPRGQAGANVLTF
TRBV7-2,16,few,TRBJ1-5,TRBD1,TGTGCCAGCAGCCCCTCCTCTGGACAGGGCAATCAGCCCCAGCATTTT,CASSPSSGQGNQPQHF
TRBV19,13,.,TRBJ2-3,.,TGTGCCAGTAGTACGACCGGGACAGATACGCAGTATTTT,CASSTTGTDTQYF
TRBV18,14,.,TRBJ1-1,.,TGTGCCAGCTCACCGGAGGTGGGGATCGGTGGAGCTTTCTTT,CASSPEVGIGGAFF
TRBV14,13,few,TRBJ1-2,.,TGTGCCAGCAGCCCCGGGACATACTATGGCTACACCTTC,CASSPGTYYGYTF
TRBV9,13,.,TRBJ2-2,.,TGTGCCAGCAGCTACCCCCACACCGGGGAGCTGTTTTTT,CASSYPHTGELFF
TRBV7-9,15,few,TRBJ2-5,TRBD1,TGTGCCAGCAGCTTAGGGGCAGGGGGTCGAGAGACCCAGTACTTC,CASSLGAGGRETQYF
TRBV4-3,17,.,TRBJ2-1,TRBD2,TGCGCCAGCAGCCAAACAGACCTTCCCGGGGGGTACAATGAGCAGTTCTTC,CASSQTDLPGGYNEQFF
TRBV5-8,13,many,TRBJ2-1,.,TGTGCCAGCTTTCGAGATCACTACAATGAGCAGTTCTTC,CASFRDHYNEQFF
TRBV30,10,few,TRBJ1-1,TRBD1,TGTGCCGGGGGGACAGAGGAAGCTTTCTTT,CAGGTEEAFF
TRBV9,15,.,TRBJ2-2,TRBD2,TGTGCCAGCAGCGTAGCGAATAGCGGGACCGGGGAGCTGTTTTTT,CASSVANSGTGELFF
TRBV28,15,few,TRBJ2-5,TRBD1,TGTGCCAGCAGTCAAGGACAGGGTGTTCAAGAGACCCAGTACTTC,CASSQGQGVQETQYF
TRBV6-5,13,few,TRBJ2-7,TRBD1,TGTGCCAGCAGTCGGGGACAGCCTTACGAGCAGTACTTC,CASSRGQPYEQYF
TRBV11-2,13,.,TRBJ2-3,.,TGTGCCAGCAGCTCTAGTAGGTTAGATACGCAGTATTTT,CASSSSRLDTQYF
TRBV11-2,13,.,TRBJ1-2,.,TGTGCCAGCAGCTTAGAGACCGACTATGGCTACACCTTC,CASSLETDYGYTF
TRBV4-3,15,many,TRBJ1-2,TRBD1,TGCGCCAGCAGCCAAGGAGGCGGACAGGCGATATCCTACACCTTC,CASSQGGGQAISYTF
TRBV10-3,11,many,TRBJ2-3,.,TGTGCCATCAGTCCCAGGGATACGCAGTATTTT,CAISPRDTQYF
TRBV7-2,15,.,TRBJ2-5,.,TGTGCCAGCAGCTCACACGTGGGGGGCCAAGTGACCCAGTACTTC,CASSSHVGGQVTQYF
TRBV19,17,many,TRBJ2-7,.,TGTGCCAGTAGTATCCGCGGAGGGGACCATACGTCCTACGAGCAGTACTTC,CASSIRGGDHTSYEQYF
TRBV13,16,.,TRBJ2-7,.,TGTGCCAGCAGCTTAGGTGGTAAGGGTCTTAGTTACGAGCAGTACTTC,CASSLGGKGLSYEQYF